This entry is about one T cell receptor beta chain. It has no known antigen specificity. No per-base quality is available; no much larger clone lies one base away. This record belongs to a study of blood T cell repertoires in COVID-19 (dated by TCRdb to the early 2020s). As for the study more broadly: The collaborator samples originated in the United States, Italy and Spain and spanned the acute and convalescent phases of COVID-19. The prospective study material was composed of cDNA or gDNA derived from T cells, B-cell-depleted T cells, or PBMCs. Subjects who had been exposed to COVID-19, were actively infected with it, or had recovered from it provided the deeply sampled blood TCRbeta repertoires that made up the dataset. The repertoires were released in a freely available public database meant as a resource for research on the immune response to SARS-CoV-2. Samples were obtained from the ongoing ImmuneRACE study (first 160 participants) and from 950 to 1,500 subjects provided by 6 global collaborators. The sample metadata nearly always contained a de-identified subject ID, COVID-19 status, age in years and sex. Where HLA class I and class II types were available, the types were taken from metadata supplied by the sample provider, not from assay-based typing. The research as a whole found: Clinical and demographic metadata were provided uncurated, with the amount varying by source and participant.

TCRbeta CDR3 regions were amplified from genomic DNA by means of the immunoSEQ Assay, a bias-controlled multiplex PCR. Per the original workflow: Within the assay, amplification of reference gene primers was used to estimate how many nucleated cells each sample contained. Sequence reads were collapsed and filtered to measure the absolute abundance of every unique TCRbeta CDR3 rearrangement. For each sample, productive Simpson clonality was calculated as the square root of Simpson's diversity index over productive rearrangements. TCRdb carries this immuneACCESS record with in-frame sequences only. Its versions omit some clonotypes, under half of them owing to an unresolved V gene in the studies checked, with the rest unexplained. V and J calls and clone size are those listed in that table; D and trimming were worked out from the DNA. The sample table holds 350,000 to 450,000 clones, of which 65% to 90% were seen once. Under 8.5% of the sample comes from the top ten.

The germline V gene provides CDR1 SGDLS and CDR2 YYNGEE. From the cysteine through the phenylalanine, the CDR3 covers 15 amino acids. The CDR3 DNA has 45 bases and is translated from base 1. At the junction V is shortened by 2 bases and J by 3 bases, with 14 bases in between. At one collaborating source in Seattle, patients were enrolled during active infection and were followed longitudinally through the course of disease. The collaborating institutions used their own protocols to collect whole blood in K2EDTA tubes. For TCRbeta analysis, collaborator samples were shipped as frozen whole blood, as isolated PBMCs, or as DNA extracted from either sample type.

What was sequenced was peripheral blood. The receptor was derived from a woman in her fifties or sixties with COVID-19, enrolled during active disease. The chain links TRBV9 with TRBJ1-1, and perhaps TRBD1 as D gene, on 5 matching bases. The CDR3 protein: CASSVGGGLHTEAFF. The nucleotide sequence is TGTGCCAGCAGCGTGGGGGGGGGATTACACACTGAAGCTTTCTTT.